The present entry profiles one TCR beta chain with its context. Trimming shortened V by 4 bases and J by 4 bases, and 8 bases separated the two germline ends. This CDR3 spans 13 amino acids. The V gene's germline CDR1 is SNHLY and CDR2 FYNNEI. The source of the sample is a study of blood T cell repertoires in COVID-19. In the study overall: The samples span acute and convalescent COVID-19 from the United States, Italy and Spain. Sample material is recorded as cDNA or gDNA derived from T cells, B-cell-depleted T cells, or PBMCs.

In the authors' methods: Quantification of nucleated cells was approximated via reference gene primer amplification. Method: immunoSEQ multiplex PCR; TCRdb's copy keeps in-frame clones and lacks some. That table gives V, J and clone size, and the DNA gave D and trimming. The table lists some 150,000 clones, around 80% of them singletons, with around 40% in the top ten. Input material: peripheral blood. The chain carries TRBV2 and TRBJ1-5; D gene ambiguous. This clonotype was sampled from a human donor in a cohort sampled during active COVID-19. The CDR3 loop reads CASSVSGNQPQHF. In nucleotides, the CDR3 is TGTGCCAGCAGTGTGTCGGGGAATCAGCCCCAGCATTTT.